Presented here are 14 T cell receptor beta chains from one specimen sequenced in a study of T cells in Graves' hyperthyroidism and ophthalmopathy. The investigators amplified TCR beta CDR3 regions from RNA transcripts. The primer set for the first-round RT-PCR of the TCR CDR3 was HTBI. TCRdb redid the calling of the multiplex PCR reads with MiXCR, one entry per CDR3 protein. The table includes 450,000 to 600,000 distinct CDR3 sequences, less than 15% detected once. Specimen: blood. These TCRs come from a woman in her 40s with Graves' hyperthyroidism.

J is TRBJ2-1 and V is TRBV4-1; D is unclear. This CDR3 is built from 16 residues. In germline, CDR1 is MGHRA, CDR2 YSYEKL. Trimming removed 0 bases at V and 2 bases at J, with 11 bases between. This CDR3 reads CASSQDPRAAYNEQFF. CDR3 nucleotide sequence: TGCGCCAGCAGCCAAGATCCCCGGGCAGCCTACAATGAGCAGTTCTTC.

This clonotype was counted at least ten times. The V gene is TRBV27, the J gene TRBJ1-4, with 7 bases aligning to TRBD1. The CDR3 sequence is 18 residues long. V lost 4 bases and J lost 6; bases outside the gene matches: 17. The germline gives CDR1 MNHEY, CDR2 SMNVEV (reference sequence). Written as DNA, the CDR3 is TGTGCCAGCAGTTGGAGAAGGGGCGACAGGGTCCCGGATGAAAAACTGTTTTTT. Translating gives CASSWRRGDRVPDEKLFF.

This clonotype has only a few counts. The genes are TRBV6-5 and TRBJ1-6, with D uncertain. Germline loops: CDR1 MNHEY, CDR2 SVGAGI. This CDR3 contains 15 residues. V lost 3 bases, J lost 10 bases, and 16 bases lay in between. The CDR3 reads CASSYKTDQGSPLHF. The CDR3, as DNA: TGTGCCAGCAGTTATAAGACCGATCAAGGATCACCCCTCCACTTT.

In its sample, this clonotype was seen many times. Written as DNA, the CDR3 is TGTGCCTTTAACAGGGGGGACTACGAGCAGTACTTC. It yields the protein CAFNRGDYEQYF. J is TRBJ2-7 and V is TRBV30; 8 bases match TRBD1. The CDR3 runs 12 residues. The trim removed 7 bases at V and 3 bases at J, leaving 5 bases unmatched. The germline V gene encodes CDR1 GTSNPN and CDR2 SVGIG (reference sequence). Filled out from reference TRBV30 and TRBJ2-7, the complete variable domain reads SQTIHQWPATLVQPVGSPLSLECTVEGTSNPNLYWYRQAAGRGLQLLFYSVGIGQISSEVPQNLSASRPQDRQFILSSKKLLLSDSGFYLCAFNRGDYEQYFGPGTRLTVT.

This chain connects TRBV28 to TRBJ1-1; D unresolved. Germline assignment: CDR1 MDHEN and CDR2 SYDVKM. V was shortened by 3 bases and J by 3 bases, with 14 bases between the two germline ends. The CDR3 runs 15 residues. CDR3 loop: CASSFSPRRDTEAFF. CDR3 DNA: TGTGCCAGCAGTTTTAGCCCTCGTCGGGACACTGAAGCTTTCTTT.

This clonotype showed up just a few times. The chain recombines TRBV27 with TRBJ1-2; D possibly corresponds to TRBD1 (6 bases). The CDR3 is 14 amino acids. V was trimmed by 9 bases and J by 0 bases, leaving 14 bases between them. Germline CDR1 MNHEY, CDR2 SMNVEV (reference sequence). CDR3 nucleotides: TGTGCCAGTCGAGGGACACTACCTAACTATGGCTACACCTTC. Protein sequence: CASRGTLPNYGYTF.

This clonotype was recorded many times. The CDR3 spells CAWSIPGLAVYEQYF. In DNA form, the CDR3 reads TGTGCCTGGAGTATCCCGGGACTAGCGGTATACGAGCAGTACTTC. The chain joins TRBV30 to TRBJ2-7; TRBD2 agrees at 11 bases. The V segment lost 2 bases and the J segment 4 bases; nucleotides outside the gene matches: 7. The CDR3 is made up of 15 amino acids. The germline CDR1 and CDR2 sequences are GTSNPN and SVGIG (reference sequence). Looking up the rest from reference TRBV30 and TRBJ2-7 gives the full variable domain: SQTIHQWPATLVQPVGSPLSLECTVEGTSNPNLYWYRQAAGRGLQLLFYSVGIGQISSEVPQNLSASRPQDRQFILSSKKLLLSDSGFYLCAWSIPGLAVYEQYFGPGTRLTVT.

There are a few counts of this clonotype. This chain connects TRBV18 to TRBJ1-4; D is unclear. This CDR3 contains 17 residues. Germline V lookup: CDR1 KGHSH, CDR2 LQKENI. Trimming cost V 3 bases and J 4 bases, with 18 bases left between them. For the CDR3, the DNA is TGTGCCAGCTCACCTCAGACGGGAAAGGCGGTTAATGAAAAACTGTTTTTT. Translation: CASSPQTGKAVNEKLFF. Variable domain in full (rest from reference TRBV18 and TRBJ1-4): NAGVMQNPRHLVRRRGQEARLRCSPMKGHSHVYWYRQLPEEGLKFMVYLQKENIIDESGMPKERFSAEFPKEGPSILRIQQVVRGDSAAYFCASSPQTGKAVNEKLFFGSGTQLSVL.

The sample holds many counts of this clonotype. The chain combines TRBV11-2 with TRBJ1-4, with 7 bases that match TRBD1. Unmatched junction bases numbered 12, after V lost 5 bases and J lost 3 bases. The CDR3 covers 17 residues. Germline V gives CDR1 SGHAT, CDR2 FQNNGV. The CDR3 reads CASSKLQGTRANEKLFF. In nucleotides, the CDR3 is TGTGCCAGCAGCAAATTACAGGGGACTAGAGCTAATGAAAAACTGTTTTTT. Variable domain in full (rest from reference TRBV11-2 and TRBJ1-4): EAGVAQSPRYKIIEKRQSVAFWCNPISGHATLYWYQQILGQGPKLLIQFQNNGVVDDSQLPKDRFSAERLKGVDSTLKIQPAKLEDSAVYLCASSKLQGTRANEKLFFGSGTQLSVL.

This clonotype was seen repeatedly, ten times or more. The chain employs TRBV5-6 and TRBJ2-2, with D unresolved. Germline CDR1 is SGHDT and CDR2 is YYEEEE. The CDR3 sequence is 14 residues long. Deletions cut 2 bases from V and 5 bases from J, with 10 bases between. CDR3 residues: CASSLETRTGELFF. In DNA, the CDR3 is TGTGCCAGCAGCTTAGAGACAAGGACCGGGGAGCTGTTTTTT.

The rearrangement links TRBV15 to TRBJ2-1, with D maybe TRBD1 (5 bases). Germline V CDR1 and CDR2: LNHNV, YYDKDF (reference sequence). This CDR3 is built from 14 residues. The germline V and J ends were trimmed by 2 bases and 5 bases, with 10 bases remaining between them. The CDR3 region is CATSRFGRDNEQFF. Written as DNA, the CDR3 is TGTGCCACCAGCAGATTCGGCAGGGACAATGAGCAGTTCTTC.

In this sample, this clonotype turned up many times. The chain couples TRBV5-1 to TRBJ1-6; 8 bases are shared with TRBD1. Germline values: CDR1 SGHRS, CDR2 YFSETQ. J gave up 7 bases and V 3 bases, and 9 bases lay outside the gene matches. The CDR3 length is 16 residues. The CDR3 loop reads CASSWGQANTNSPLHF. The DNA of the CDR3 is TGCGCCAGCAGCTGGGGACAGGCCAATACCAATTCACCCCTCCACTTT.

This clonotype was observed at least ten times. The CDR3 nucleotides read TGCAGTGCTAGATTTACCGGGACTAGCGGGATGGGTTGGCACGAGCAGTACTTC. It codes for CSARFTGTSGMGWHEQYF. The chain uses TRBV20-1 and TRBJ2-7; the match to TRBD2 covers 13 bases. The V and J ends lost 2 bases and 5 bases, in that order; junction bases with no gene match: 15. Germline V gene lookup returns CDR1 DFQATT and CDR2 SNEGSKA (reference sequence). The CDR3 contains 18 residues.

This clonotype was picked up many times. The V gene is TRBV6-1, the J gene TRBJ2-5; 11 bases fit TRBD2. Germline V gene sequence: CDR1 MNHNS, CDR2 SASEGT. The CDR3 spans 14 residues. The trim removed 6 bases at V and 7 bases at J, leaving 7 bases unmatched. The CDR3 DNA follows: TGTGCCAGCAGGGGACTAGCGGCAGGTGGGACCCAGTACTTC. It yields the protein CASRGLAAGGTQYF.